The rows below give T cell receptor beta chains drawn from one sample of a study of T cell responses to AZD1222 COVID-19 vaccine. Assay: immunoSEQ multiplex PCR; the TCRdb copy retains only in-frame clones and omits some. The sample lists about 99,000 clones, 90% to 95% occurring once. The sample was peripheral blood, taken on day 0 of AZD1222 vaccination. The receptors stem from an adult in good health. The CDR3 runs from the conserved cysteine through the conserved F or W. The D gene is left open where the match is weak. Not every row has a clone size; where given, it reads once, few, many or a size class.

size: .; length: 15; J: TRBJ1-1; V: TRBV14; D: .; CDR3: CASSPRGEWSTEAFF; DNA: TGTGCCAGCAGCCCGCGGGGCGAGTGGAGCACTGAAGCTTTCTTT
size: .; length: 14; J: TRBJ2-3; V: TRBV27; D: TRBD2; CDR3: CASKAGGSTDTQYF; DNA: TGTGCCAGCAAAGCGGGAGGGAGCACAGATACGCAGTATTTT
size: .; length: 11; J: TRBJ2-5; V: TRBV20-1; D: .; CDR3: CSADHQETQYF; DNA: TGCAGTGCAGACCATCAAGAGACCCAGTACTTC
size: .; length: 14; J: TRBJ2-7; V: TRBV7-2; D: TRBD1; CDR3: CASSADRVMSEQYF; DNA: TGTGCCAGCAGCGCCGACAGGGTGATGTCAGAGCAGTACTTC
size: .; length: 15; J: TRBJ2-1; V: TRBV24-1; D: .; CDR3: CATSDPGRVGNEQFF; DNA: TGTGCCACCAGTGATCCCGGCAGGGTGGGGAATGAGCAGTTCTTC
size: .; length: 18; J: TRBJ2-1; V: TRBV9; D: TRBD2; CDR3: CASSVGDLAGGISNEQFF; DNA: TGTGCCAGCAGCGTAGGGGATTTAGCGGGAGGAATTAGCAATGAGCAGTTCTTC
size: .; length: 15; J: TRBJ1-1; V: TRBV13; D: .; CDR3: CASSPSGQGEAEAFF; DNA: TGTGCCAGCAGCCCGTCGGGGCAGGGAGAGGCCGAAGCTTTCTTT
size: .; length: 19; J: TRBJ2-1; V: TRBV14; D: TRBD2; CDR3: CASSQILGLAGLPYNEQFF; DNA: TGTGCCAGCAGCCAGATCCTAGGACTAGCGGGACTTCCCTACAATGAGCAGTTCTTC
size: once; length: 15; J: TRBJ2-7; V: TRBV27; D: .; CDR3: CASSQPGGASYEQYF; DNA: TGTGCCAGCAGTCAGCCGGGTGGGGCTAGCTACGAGCAGTACTTC
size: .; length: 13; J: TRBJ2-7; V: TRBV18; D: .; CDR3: CASSPIIGDEQYF; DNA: TGTGCCAGCTCACCAATCATTGGCGACGAGCAGTACTTC
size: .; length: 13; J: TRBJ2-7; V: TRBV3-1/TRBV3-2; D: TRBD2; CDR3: CASSIGTSHEQYF; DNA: TGTGCCAGCAGTATAGGGACTAGCCACGAGCAGTACTTC
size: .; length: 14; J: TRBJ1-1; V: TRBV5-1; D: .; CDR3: CASSLEGVSSEAFF; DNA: TGCGCCAGCAGCTTGGAAGGGGTGTCATCGGAAGCTTTCTTT
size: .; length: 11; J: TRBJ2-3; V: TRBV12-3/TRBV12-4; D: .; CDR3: CASSLADTQYF; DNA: TGTGCCAGCAGTTTAGCGGATACGCAGTATTTT
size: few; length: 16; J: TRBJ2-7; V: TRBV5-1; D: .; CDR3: CASSLVPGVTSYEQYF; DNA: TGCGCCAGCAGCTTGGTTCCAGGAGTGACTTCCTACGAGCAGTACTTC
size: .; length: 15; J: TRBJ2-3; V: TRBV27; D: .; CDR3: CASSSDWRGTDTQYF; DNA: TGTGCCAGCAGTTCGGACTGGAGAGGCACAGATACGCAGTATTTT
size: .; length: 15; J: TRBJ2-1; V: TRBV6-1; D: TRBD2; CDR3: CASSESVAGNNEQFF; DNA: TGTGCCAGCAGTGAAAGTGTAGCGGGAAACAATGAGCAGTTCTTC
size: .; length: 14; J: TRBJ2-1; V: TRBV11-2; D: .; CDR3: CASTTGVSYNEQFF; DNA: TGTGCCAGCACAACGGGAGTCTCCTACAATGAGCAGTTCTTC
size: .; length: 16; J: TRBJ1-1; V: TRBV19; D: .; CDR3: CASSMGGHRLNTEAFF; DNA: TGTGCCAGTAGTATGGGAGGACACCGTCTGAACACTGAAGCTTTCTTT
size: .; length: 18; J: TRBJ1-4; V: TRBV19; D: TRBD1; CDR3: CASSRGQGYHATNEKLFF; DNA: TGTGCCAGTAGTAGGGGACAGGGCTACCACGCAACTAATGAAAAACTGTTTTTT
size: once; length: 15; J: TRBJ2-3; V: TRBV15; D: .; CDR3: CATSRAVVNTDTQYF; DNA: TGTGCCACCAGCAGAGCAGTGGTTAACACAGATACGCAGTATTTT
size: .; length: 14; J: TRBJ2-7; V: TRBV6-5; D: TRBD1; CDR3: CASSPGQESYEQYF; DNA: TGTGCCAGCAGTCCCGGACAGGAGTCCTACGAGCAGTACTTC
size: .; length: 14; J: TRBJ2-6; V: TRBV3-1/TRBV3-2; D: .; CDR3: CASSQSSGANVLTF; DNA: TGTGCCAGCAGCCAAAGCTCTGGGGCCAACGTCCTGACTTTC
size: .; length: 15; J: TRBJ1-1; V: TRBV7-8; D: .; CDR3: CASSLVAGMNTEAFF; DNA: TGTGCCAGCAGCTTAGTTGCAGGCATGAACACTGAAGCTTTCTTT
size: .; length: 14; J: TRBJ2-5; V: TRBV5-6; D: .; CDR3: CASRLRVLEETQYF; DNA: TGTGCCAGCAGATTGAGAGTTCTCGAAGAGACCCAGTACTTC
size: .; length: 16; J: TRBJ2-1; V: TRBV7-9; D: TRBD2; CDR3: CASSLPSGSVTNEQFF; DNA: TGTGCCAGCAGCTTGCCTAGCGGGAGTGTTACCAATGAGCAGTTCTTC
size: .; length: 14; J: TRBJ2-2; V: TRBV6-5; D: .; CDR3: CASSLVSNTGELFF; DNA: TGTGCCAGCAGTTTAGTTTCGAACACCGGGGAGCTGTTTTTT
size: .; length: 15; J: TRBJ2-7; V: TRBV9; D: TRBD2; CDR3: CASSGGLAGTYEQYF; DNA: TGTGCCAGCAGCGGGGGACTAGCGGGCACCTACGAGCAGTACTTC
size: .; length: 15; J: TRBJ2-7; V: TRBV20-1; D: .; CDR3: CSASEPRTSSYEQYF; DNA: TGCAGTGCTAGTGAACCCCGGACAAGCTCCTACGAGCAGTACTTC
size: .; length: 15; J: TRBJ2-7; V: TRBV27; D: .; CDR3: CASSLFGQPLYEQYF; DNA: TGTGCCAGCAGTTTATTTGGACAGCCCCTCTACGAGCAGTACTTC
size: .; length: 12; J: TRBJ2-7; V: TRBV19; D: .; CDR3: CASRGINYEQYF; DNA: TGTGCCTCTAGGGGGATCAATTACGAGCAGTACTTC
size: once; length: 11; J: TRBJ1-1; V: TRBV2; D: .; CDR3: CASNRYTEAFF; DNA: TGTGCCAGCAACAGGTACACTGAAGCTTTCTTT
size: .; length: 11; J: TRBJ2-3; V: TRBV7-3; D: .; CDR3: CASSSTDTQYF; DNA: TGTGCCAGCAGCTCCACAGATACGCAGTATTTT
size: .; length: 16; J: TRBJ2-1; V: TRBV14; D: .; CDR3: CASSQGIRGSYNEQFF; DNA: TGTGCCAGCAGCCAAGGTATCCGGGGCTCCTACAATGAGCAGTTCTTC
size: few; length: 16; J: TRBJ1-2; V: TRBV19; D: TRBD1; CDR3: CASSSRTGVIDYGYTF; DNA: TGTGCCAGTAGTTCCCGGACAGGGGTTATCGACTATGGCTACACCTTC
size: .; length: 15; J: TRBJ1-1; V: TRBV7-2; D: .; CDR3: CASSLVGGANTEAFF; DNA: TGTGCCAGCAGCTTAGTGGGGGGGGCTAACACTGAAGCTTTCTTT
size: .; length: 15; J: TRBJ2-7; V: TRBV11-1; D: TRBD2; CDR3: CASSTILAGNYEQYF; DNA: TGTGCCAGCAGCACTATACTAGCGGGGAACTACGAGCAGTACTTC
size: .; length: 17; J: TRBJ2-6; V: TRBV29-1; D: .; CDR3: CSVEADTQSSGANVLTF; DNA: TGCAGCGTTGAGGCAGATACTCAAAGCTCTGGGGCCAACGTCCTGACTTTC
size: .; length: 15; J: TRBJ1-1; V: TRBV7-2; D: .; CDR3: CASSEIRGLNTEAFF; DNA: TGTGCCAGCAGCGAGATCAGGGGACTGAACACTGAAGCTTTCTTT
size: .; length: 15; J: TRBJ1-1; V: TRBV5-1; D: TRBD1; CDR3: CASGTGVRENTEAFF; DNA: TGCGCCAGCGGCACAGGGGTAAGGGAAAACACTGAAGCTTTCTTT
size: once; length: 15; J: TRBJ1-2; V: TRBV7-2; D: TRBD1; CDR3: CASSLHGDSLYGYTF; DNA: TGTGCCAGCAGCTTACATGGGGACAGCCTCTATGGCTACACCTTC
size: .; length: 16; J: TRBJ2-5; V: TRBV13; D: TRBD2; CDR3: CASSLGGAGGTETQYF; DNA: TGTGCCAGCAGCTTAGGAGGCGCGGGAGGTACGGAGACCCAGTACTTC
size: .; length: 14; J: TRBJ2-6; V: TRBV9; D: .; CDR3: CASADVSGANVLTF; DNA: TGTGCCAGCGCCGATGTCTCTGGGGCCAACGTCCTGACTTTC
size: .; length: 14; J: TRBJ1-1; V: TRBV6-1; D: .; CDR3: CASSEFGGNPEAFF; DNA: TGTGCCAGCAGTGAATTTGGAGGGAACCCTGAAGCTTTCTTT
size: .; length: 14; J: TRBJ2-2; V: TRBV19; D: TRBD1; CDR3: CASRDRGSTGELFF; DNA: TGTGCCAGCCGGGACAGGGGGTCCACCGGGGAGCTGTTTTTT
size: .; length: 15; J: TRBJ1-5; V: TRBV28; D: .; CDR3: CASSLSSGANQTQHF; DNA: TGTGCCAGCAGTTTATCCTCGGGAGCCAATCAGACCCAGCATTTT
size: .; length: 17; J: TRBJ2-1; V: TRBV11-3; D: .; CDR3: CASSLTGASSSYNEQFF; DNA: TGTGCCAGCAGCTTAACGGGGGCCTCAAGCTCCTACAATGAGCAGTTCTTC
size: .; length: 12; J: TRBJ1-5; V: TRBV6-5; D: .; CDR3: CASKNSNQPQHF; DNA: TGTGCCAGCAAAAATAGCAATCAGCCCCAGCATTTT
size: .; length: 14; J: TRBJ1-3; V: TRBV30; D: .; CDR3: CAWSRGYSGNTIYF; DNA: TGTGCCTGGAGTCGAGGCTACTCTGGAAACACCATATATTTT
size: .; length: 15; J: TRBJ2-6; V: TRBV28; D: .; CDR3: CASSGRNSGANVLTF; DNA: TGTGCCAGCAGCGGACGCAATTCTGGGGCCAACGTCCTGACTTTC
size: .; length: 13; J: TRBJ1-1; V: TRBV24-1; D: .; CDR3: CATSDRPWAEAFF; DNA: TGTGCCACCAGTGATAGGCCATGGGCTGAAGCTTTCTTT
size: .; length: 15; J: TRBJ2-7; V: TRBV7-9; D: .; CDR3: CASSLGTGKTYEQYF; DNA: TGTGCCAGCAGCTTAGGCACAGGAAAAACCTACGAGCAGTACTTC
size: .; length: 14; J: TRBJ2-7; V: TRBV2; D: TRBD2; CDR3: CASRLAGATYEQYF; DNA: TGTGCCAGCAGACTAGCGGGAGCAACCTACGAGCAGTACTTC
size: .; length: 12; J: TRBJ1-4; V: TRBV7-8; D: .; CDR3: CASRQGTEKLFF; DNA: TGTGCCAGCAGGCAGGGGACTGAAAAACTGTTTTTT
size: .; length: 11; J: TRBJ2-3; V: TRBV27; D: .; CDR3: CASTSTDTQYF; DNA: TGTGCCAGCACCTCAACAGATACGCAGTATTTT